One sample yielded the 11 T cell receptor beta chains listed below, sequenced in a study of blood T cell repertoires in COVID-19 (dated by TCRdb to about 2020). Library generation was performed with the immunoSEQ multiplex PCR assay. TCRdb's version of the immuneACCESS table is confined to in-frame rearrangements and falls short of the full clone set. An unresolved V gene accounts for under half of the shortfall where checked; the remainder is of unknown origin. The sample includes tens of thousands of clones, with about 90% observed a single time. The biggest ten clones account for around 10% of the sample. Sequencing used peripheral blood. These receptors came from a woman older than 75 with active COVID-19.

The gene calls are TRBV6-6 and TRBJ2-3; TRBD2 aligns across 7 bases. The CDR3 runs 15 residues. Germline V lookup: CDR1 MNHNY, CDR2 SVGAGI (reference sequence). The junction had 8 bases not matched to a gene; V was cut back by 4 bases and J by 4 bases. CDR3 in amino acids: CASSSQRGNPDTQYF. The CDR3 bases are TGTGCCAGCAGTTCCCAGCGGGGCAACCCAGATACGCAGTATTTT.

This chain uses TRBV29-1 with TRBJ1-1; 7 bases agree with TRBD1. This CDR3 contains 13 residues. Losses at the gene ends were 5 bases for V and 6 bases for J; bases not matched to a gene: 9. Germline V CDR1 and CDR2: SQVTM, ANQGSEA. CDR3 nucleotides: TGCAGCGTTTCGAGGGGGCCCGACGCTGAAGCTTTCTTT. Its protein product is CSVSRGPDAEAFF.

CDR3 sequence: CASSSPGGFGEAFF. The CDR3 nucleotides read TGTGCCAGCAGTTCCCCGGGGGGGTTCGGTGAAGCTTTCTTT. The chain employs TRBV6-5 and TRBJ1-1, with D possibly matching TRBD1 (5 bases). The length of the CDR3 is 14 residues. Germline CDR1 is MNHEY and CDR2 is SVGAGI. Trimming stripped 4 bases from V and 7 bases from J, with 16 bases between.

V is TRBV7-2 and J is TRBJ1-2, with D possibly being TRBD1 (6 bases). Germline-derived CDR1 and CDR2 are SGHTA and FQGNSA. The ends were cut back, 5 bases at V and 6 bases at J, with 22 bases in the middle. The CDR3 contains 16 residues. CDR3 sequence: CASSPRRGGNLDGYTF. The CDR3 DNA reads as TGTGCCAGCAGCCCCAGGAGAGGGGGAAATTTAGATGGCTACACCTTC.

The CDR3 reads CASSESSYPRNTEAFF. CDR3 DNA: TGCGCCAGCAGTGAGTCGAGTTATCCGAGGAACACTGAAGCTTTCTTT. This chain uses TRBV10-1 with TRBJ1-1; D not certain. The CDR3 loop spans 16 amino acids. Looked up from germline, CDR1 is WNHNN and CDR2 is SYGVQD (reference sequence). Trimming took 0 bases from V and 1 from J, leaving 12 bases between them.

This clone was recorded once. V usage is TRBV7-2 and J usage is TRBJ1-6; 7 bases fit TRBD1. The CDR3 runs 15 residues. Looked up from germline, CDR1 is SGHTA and CDR2 is FQGNSA. The ends lost 10 bases at V and 7 bases at J; junction bases unmatched: 13. The CDR3, as DNA: TGTGCCACCGCGCGAGAGGGGGCTGGGAATTCACCCCTCCACTTT. This codes for CATAREGAGNSPLHF.

This clone occurred once. The chain combines TRBV6-5 with TRBJ1-2; D gene ambiguous. The V gene's germline CDR1 is MNHEY and CDR2 SVGAGI. V lost 6 bases and J lost 4, with 15 bases in between. The CDR3 runs to 14 residues. The CDR3 DNA is TGTGCCAGCAGGGAGATAGTGGTGGGCTATGGCTACACCTTC. This sequence encodes CASREIVVGYGYTF.

The V call is TRBV25-1, the J call TRBJ2-2; D gene ambiguous. Per the germline V gene, CDR1 is MGHDK and CDR2 is SYGVNS. This CDR3 is built from 14 residues. V was clipped by 6 bases and J by 2 bases, with 10 bases between them. For the CDR3, the DNA is TGTGCCAGCAGATCTTCGGTAAACACCGGGGAGCTGTTTTTT. This encodes CASRSSVNTGELFF.

This chain uses TRBV19 with TRBJ1-2; 10 nucleotides line up with TRBD1. CDR3 length: 18 amino acids. After removal of 6 bases from V and 6 bases from J, the junction contained 19 bases not matched to a gene. Germline V gene data show CDR1 as LNHDA and CDR2 as SQIVND (reference sequence). The chain's CDR3 is CASSTALGQGGGNDGYTF. CDR3 nucleotide sequence: TGTGCCAGTAGCACTGCCCTTGGACAGGGGGGAGGAAACGATGGCTACACCTTC.

The V call is TRBV3-1 (or the pseudogene TRBV3-2), the J call TRBJ1-6; 8 nucleotides align to TRBD1. Per germline, CDR1 LGHDT and CDR2 YNNKEL (reference sequence). V was pared by 7 bases and J by 6 bases, with 11 bases of the junction left unmatched. The CDR3 has 16 amino acids. CDR3 sequence: CASTTAGGAGNSPLHF. CDR3 sequence (DNA): TGTGCCAGCACCACGGCAGGGGGCGCGGGTAATTCACCCCTCCACTTT.

CDR3 coding DNA: TGTGCCAGCAGCCAAGGGGGACAGGGGGCTCTCTATGGCTACACCTTC. Protein sequence: CASSQGGQGALYGYTF. The rearrangement uses TRBV3-1 (or the pseudogene TRBV3-2) and TRBJ1-2, with 12 bases matching TRBD1. J lost 4 bases, V lost 1 base, and 4 bases had no gene match. There are 16 residues in the CDR3. Germline V gives CDR1 LGHDT, CDR2 YNNKEL (reference sequence).